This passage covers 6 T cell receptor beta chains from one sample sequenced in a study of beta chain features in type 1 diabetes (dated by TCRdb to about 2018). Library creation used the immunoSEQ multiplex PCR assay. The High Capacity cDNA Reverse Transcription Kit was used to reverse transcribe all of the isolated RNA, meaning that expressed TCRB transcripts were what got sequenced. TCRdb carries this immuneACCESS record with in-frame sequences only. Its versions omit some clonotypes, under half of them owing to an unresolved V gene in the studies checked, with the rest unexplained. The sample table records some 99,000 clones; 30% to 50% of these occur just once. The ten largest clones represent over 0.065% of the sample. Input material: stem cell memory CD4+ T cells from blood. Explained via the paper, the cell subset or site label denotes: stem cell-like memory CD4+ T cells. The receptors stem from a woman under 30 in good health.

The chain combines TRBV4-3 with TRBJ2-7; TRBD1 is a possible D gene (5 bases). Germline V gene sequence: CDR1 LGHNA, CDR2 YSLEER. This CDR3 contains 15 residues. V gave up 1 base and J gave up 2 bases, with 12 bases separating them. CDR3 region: CASSQGTRVTYEQYF. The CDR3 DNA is TGCGCCAGCAGCCAAGGAACCAGGGTAACCTACGAGCAGTACTTC.

CDR3 in amino acids: CASTSTGELFF. CDR3 DNA sequence: TGTGCCAGCACCAGTACCGGGGAGCTGTTTTTT. V gene TRBV7-9 combines with J gene TRBJ2-2; no clear D gene. The germline V gene encodes CDR1 SEHNR and CDR2 FQNEAQ (reference sequence). The germline V and J ends were trimmed by 7 bases and 5 bases, with 5 bases remaining between them. The CDR3 is 11 residues long.

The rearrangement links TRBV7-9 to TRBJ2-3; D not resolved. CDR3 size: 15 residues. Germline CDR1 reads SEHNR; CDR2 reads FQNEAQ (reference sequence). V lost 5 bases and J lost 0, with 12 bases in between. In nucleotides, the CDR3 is TGTGCCAGCAGCAAACAAGCGATTAGCACAGATACGCAGTATTTT. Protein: CASSKQAISTDTQYF.

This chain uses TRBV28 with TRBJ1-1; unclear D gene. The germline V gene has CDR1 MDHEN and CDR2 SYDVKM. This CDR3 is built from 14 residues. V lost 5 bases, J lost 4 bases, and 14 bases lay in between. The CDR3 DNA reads TGTGCCAGCAGTCCCCCACAGATCCCCACTGAAGCTTTCTTT. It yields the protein CASSPPQIPTEAFF.

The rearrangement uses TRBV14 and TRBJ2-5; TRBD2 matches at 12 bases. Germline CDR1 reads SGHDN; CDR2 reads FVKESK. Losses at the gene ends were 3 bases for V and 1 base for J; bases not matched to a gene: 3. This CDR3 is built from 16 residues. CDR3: CASSHWTSGVQETQYF. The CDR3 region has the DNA TGTGCCAGCAGCCACTGGACTAGCGGGGTCCAAGAGACCCAGTACTTC.

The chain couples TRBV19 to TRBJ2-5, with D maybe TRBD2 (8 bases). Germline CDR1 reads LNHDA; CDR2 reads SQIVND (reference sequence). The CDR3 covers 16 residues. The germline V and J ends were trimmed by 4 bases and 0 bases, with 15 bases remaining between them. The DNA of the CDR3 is TGTGCCAGTAGTAGCGGGACAGCGGGAGACCAAGAGACCCAGTACTTC. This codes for CASSSGTAGDQETQYF.